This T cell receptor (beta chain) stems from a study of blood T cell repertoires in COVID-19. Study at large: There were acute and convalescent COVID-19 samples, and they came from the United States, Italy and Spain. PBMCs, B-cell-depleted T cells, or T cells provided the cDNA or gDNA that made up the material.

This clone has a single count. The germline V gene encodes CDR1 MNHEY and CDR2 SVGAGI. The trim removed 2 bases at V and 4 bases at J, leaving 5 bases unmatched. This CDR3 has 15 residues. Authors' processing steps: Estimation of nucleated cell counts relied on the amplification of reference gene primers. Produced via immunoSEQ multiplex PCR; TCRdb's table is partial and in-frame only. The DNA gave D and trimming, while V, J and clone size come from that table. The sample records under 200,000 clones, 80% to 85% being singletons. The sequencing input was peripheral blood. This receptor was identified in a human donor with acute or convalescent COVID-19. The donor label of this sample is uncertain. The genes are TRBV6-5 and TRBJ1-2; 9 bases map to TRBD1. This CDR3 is CASSYRGQGGYGYTF. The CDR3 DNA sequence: TGTGCCAGCAGTTACCGGGGACAGGGCGGCTATGGCTACACCTTC.